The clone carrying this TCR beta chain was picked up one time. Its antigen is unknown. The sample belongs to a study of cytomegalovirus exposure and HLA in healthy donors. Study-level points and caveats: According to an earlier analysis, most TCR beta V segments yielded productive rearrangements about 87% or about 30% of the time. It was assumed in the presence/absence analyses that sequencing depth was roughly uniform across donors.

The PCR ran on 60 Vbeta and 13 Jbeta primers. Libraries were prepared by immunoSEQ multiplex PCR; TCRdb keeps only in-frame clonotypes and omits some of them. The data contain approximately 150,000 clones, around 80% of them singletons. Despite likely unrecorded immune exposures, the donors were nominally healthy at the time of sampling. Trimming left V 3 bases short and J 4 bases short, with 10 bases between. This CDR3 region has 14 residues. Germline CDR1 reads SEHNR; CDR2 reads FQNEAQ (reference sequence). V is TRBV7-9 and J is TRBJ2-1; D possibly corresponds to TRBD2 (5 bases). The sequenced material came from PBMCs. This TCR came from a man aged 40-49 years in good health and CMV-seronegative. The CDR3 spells CASSLIGGYNEQFF. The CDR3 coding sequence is TGTGCCAGCAGCTTGATAGGCGGGTACAATGAGCAGTTCTTC.